The 22 T cell receptor beta chains reported below all come from one sample, sequenced in a study of blood T cell repertoires in COVID-19. Generated by immunoSEQ multiplex PCR, the TCRdb table keeps only in-frame clones and is missing some. This repertoire shows 150,000 to 250,000 clones, less than 95% found once; its top ten account for 0.7% to 0.8%. The specimen sequenced was peripheral blood. The source is a young man with COVID-19, enrolled during active disease.

The chain uses TRBV3-1 (or the pseudogene TRBV3-2) and TRBJ1-3, with 7 nucleotides matching TRBD1. Germline V lookup: CDR1 LGHDT, CDR2 YNNKEL (reference sequence). The length of the CDR3 is 15 residues. The V gene end was trimmed by 3 bases and the J gene end by 0 bases; junction bases not matched to a gene: 2. CDR3 in amino acids: CASSQGDSSGNTIYF. The CDR3 region has the DNA TGTGCCAGCAGCCAGGGGGACAGCTCTGGAAACACCATATATTTT.

V is TRBV19 and J is TRBJ1-5; D gene uncertain. V was trimmed by 0 bases and J by 7 bases, leaving 25 bases between them. Germline CDR1 LNHDA, CDR2 SQIVND (reference sequence). The CDR3 spans 19 residues. CDR3 residues: CASSIDKNLGEKRWQPQHF. For the CDR3, the DNA is TGTGCCAGTAGTATAGACAAAAACCTCGGGGAGAAGCGATGGCAGCCCCAGCATTTT.

The rearrangement links TRBV4-1 to TRBJ2-1, with 14 nucleotides matching TRBD2. J was trimmed by 7 bases and V by 3 bases; bases with no gene match: 8. The CDR3 runs 17 residues. Germline values: CDR1 MGHRA, CDR2 YSYEKL. The DNA for the CDR3 is TGCGCCAGCAGCCAGGGCCCGACTAGCGGGGGGGTAAATGAGCAGTTCTTC. It codes for CASSQGPTSGGVNEQFF.

In this sample, this clone turned up once. The chain joins TRBV10-3 to TRBJ2-3; 9 bases match TRBD1. The CDR3 is 16 amino acids. Germline assignment: CDR1 ENHRY and CDR2 SYGVKD. V was pared by 0 bases and J by 0 bases, with 1 base of the junction left unmatched. The CDR3 loop reads CAISESGTGSTDTQYF. The CDR3 DNA reads TGTGCCATCAGTGAGTCCGGGACAGGGAGCACAGATACGCAGTATTTT.

The rearrangement joins TRBV10-3 to TRBJ2-3, with TRBD2 as a possible D gene (5 bases). From germline, CDR1 is ENHRY and CDR2 SYGVKD. This CDR3 comprises 15 residues. Trimming stripped 6 bases from V and 6 bases from J, with 19 bases between. The DNA of the CDR3 is TGTGCCATCAGCGAGACCGAGGGAGTCGGGGATACGCAGTATTTT. This gives the protein CAISETEGVGDTQYF.

The chain has TRBV29-1 and TRBJ2-7; D is possibly TRBD1 (6 bases). The CDR3 totals 11 residues. V was cut by 4 bases and J by 6 bases, with 10 bases left in between. Germline V gene data show CDR1 as SQVTM and CDR2 as ANQGSEA. Written as DNA, the CDR3 is TGCAGCGTTGTGTGGGGGCGCGAGCAGTACTTC. It is translated as CSVVWGREQYF.

J is TRBJ1-2 and V is TRBV10-3; 10 bases are a match to TRBD1. Germline values: CDR1 ENHRY, CDR2 SYGVKD. Trimming at V came to 4 bases and at J to 6 bases, leaving 5 bases not matched to a gene. The CDR3 is made up of 14 amino acids. The CDR3: CAISGTGTGDGYTF. CDR3 coding DNA: TGTGCCATCAGTGGAACCGGGACAGGGGATGGCTACACCTTC.

V gene TRBV2 combines with J gene TRBJ1-1; D is ambiguous. Trimming removed 4 bases from V and 5 bases from J, with 17 bases in between. The V gene's germline CDR1 is SNHLY and CDR2 FYNNEI. This CDR3 is built from 15 residues. This chain's CDR3 is CASSGGPSGWTEAFF. CDR3 bases: TGTGCCAGCAGTGGCGGCCCCTCGGGATGGACTGAAGCTTTCTTT. The full variable domain, completed using reference TRBV2 and TRBJ1-1, is EPEVTQTPSHQVTQMGQEVILRCVPISNHLYFYWYRQILGQKVEFLVSFYNNEISEKSEIFDDQFSVERPDGSNFTLKIRSTKLEDSAMYFCASSGGPSGWTEAFFGQGTRLTVV.

This chain connects TRBV5-4 to TRBJ2-7; TRBD1 agrees at 9 bases. CDR1 is SGHNT and CDR2 is YYREEE in the germline V gene (reference sequence). Trimming removed 0 bases from V and 4 bases from J; junction bases left unmatched: 5. The CDR3 consists of 15 residues. The CDR3 loop reads CASSLDPQGAYEQYF. Written as DNA, the CDR3 is TGTGCCAGCAGCTTGGATCCACAGGGGGCTTACGAGCAGTACTTC.

CDR3 nucleotide sequence: TGTGCCAGCAGCGCCGCGGGGGGTTGGAACACCGGGGAGCTGTTTTTT. Protein product: CASSAAGGWNTGELFF. V usage is TRBV7-9 and J usage is TRBJ2-2; TRBD2 agrees at 8 bases. The CDR3 is made up of 16 amino acids. The V gene's germline CDR1 is SEHNR and CDR2 FQNEAQ (reference sequence). V was pared by 5 bases and J by 1 base, with 6 bases of the junction left unmatched.

The DNA of the CDR3 is TGTGCCACCAGCAGCCGGGACAGGGGGTCCTACGAGCAGTACTTC. It encodes CATSSRDRGSYEQYF. The V call is TRBV15, the J call TRBJ2-7, with 11 nucleotides matching TRBD1. CDR1 LNHNV and CDR2 YYDKDF come from the germline V gene (reference sequence). V shed 3 bases, J shed 1 base, and the junction held 2 bases outside the gene matches. The CDR3 covers 15 residues. The full variable domain, its missing parts supplied by reference TRBV15 and TRBJ2-7, is DAMVIQNPRYQVTQFGKPVTLSCSQTLNHNVMYWYQQKSSQAPKLLFHYYDKDFNNEADTPDNFQSRRPNTSFCFLDIRSPGLGDTAMYLCATSSRDRGSYEQYFGPGTRLTVT.

V gene TRBV4-1 combines with J gene TRBJ2-2; a weak D match, TRBD2 (6 bases). Between the trimmed V and J ends, which lost 4 bases and 1 base, there was a span of 19 bases. Germline V CDR1 and CDR2: MGHRA, YSYEKL. The length of the CDR3 is 18 residues. The CDR3: CASSRVGTYLLNTGELFF. The CDR3 DNA is TGCGCCAGCAGCCGAGTCGGGACTTACCTACTGAACACCGGGGAGCTGTTTTTT.

The gene calls are TRBV4-1 and TRBJ2-5, with 8 bases identical to TRBD2. Germline trimming cut 1 base from V and 2 bases from J; bases unmatched to any gene: 9. This CDR3 contains 17 residues. In germline, CDR1 is MGHRA, CDR2 YSYEKL. The CDR3 DNA reads TGCGCCAGCAGCCAAGGCGTCCGCGGGGGGAGGCAAGAGACCCAGTACTTC. This translates into CASSQGVRGGRQETQYF.

This clone was counted a single time. The chain recombines TRBV21-1 with TRBJ1-2; the table's D call of TRBD1 was not tested on the DNA. TRBV21-1 corresponds to a pseudogene. The CDR3 covers 17 residues. DNA for the CDR3: TGTGCCAGCAGCAAAGGTCTTCGTCACAGTCAGGGGCATGGCTACACCTTC. It translates to CASSKGLRHSQGHGYTF.

The chain joins TRBV6-5 to TRBJ1-1, with D unresolved. The CDR3 is made up of 14 amino acids. V was trimmed by 9 bases and J by 4 bases, leaving 18 bases between them. Germline V gene sequence: CDR1 MNHEY, CDR2 SVGAGI. This CDR3 is CASNTGLGGTEAFF. CDR3 bases: TGTGCCAGTAACACCGGGTTGGGTGGCACTGAAGCTTTCTTT.

J is TRBJ1-1 and V is TRBV15; TRBD1 is a possible D gene (5 bases). The V gene lost 3 bases and the J gene lost 0 bases, with 5 bases spanning the gap. CDR3 length equals 13 residues. Germline CDR1 LNHNV, CDR2 YYDKDF (reference sequence). In DNA, the CDR3 is TGTGCCACCAGCAGGGACATGAACACTGAAGCTTTCTTT. It yields the protein CATSRDMNTEAFF.

The chain uses TRBV3-1 (or the pseudogene TRBV3-2) and TRBJ2-5; D gene uncertain. The CDR3 is 13 residues long. Between the trimmed V and J ends, which lost 4 bases and 7 bases, there was a span of 13 bases. CDR1 and CDR2 (germline): LGHDT, YNNKEL (reference sequence). CDR3 sequence (DNA): TGTGCCAGCAGCCCTGAAGACTGGAGGACCCAGTACTTC. Amino acid sequence: CASSPEDWRTQYF.

This rearrangement joins TRBV19 to TRBJ1-2, with TRBD1 matching 7 bases. Trimming removed 6 bases from V and 8 bases from J; junction bases left unmatched: 9. CDR3 length: 13 amino acids. Germline assignment: CDR1 LNHDA and CDR2 SQIVND (reference sequence). CDR3 nucleotide sequence: TGTGCCAGTAGCCCGACAGGGTACGGCGGCTACACCTTC. Amino acids: CASSPTGYGGYTF.

V gene TRBV3-1 (or the pseudogene TRBV3-2) combines with J gene TRBJ2-5; the D gene is possibly TRBD2 (5 bases). The CDR3 is made up of 13 amino acids. The germline V and J ends were trimmed by 0 bases and 7 bases, with 9 bases remaining between them. Germline V gene lookup returns CDR1 LGHDT and CDR2 YNNKEL (reference sequence). The CDR3 is CASSQDIGGTQYF. For the CDR3, the DNA is TGTGCCAGCAGCCAAGATATCGGAGGGACCCAGTACTTC.

The rearrangement joins TRBV2 to TRBJ2-7, with TRBD1 identical over 7 bases. The trim removed 8 bases at V and 6 bases at J, leaving 22 bases unmatched. Germline V gene lookup returns CDR1 SNHLY and CDR2 FYNNEI. The CDR3 has 17 residues. The CDR3 sequence: CASPTETGFRSSSEQYF. The CDR3 coding sequence is TGTGCCAGCCCTACCGAGACAGGGTTTAGAAGTTCCAGCGAGCAGTACTTC.

This clone has just one count. The chain combines TRBV25-1 with TRBJ2-7; 11 positions agree with TRBD2. The V gene end was trimmed by 5 bases and the J gene end by 3 bases; junction bases not matched to a gene: 6. Germline-derived CDR1 and CDR2 are MGHDK and SYGVNS. There are 15 residues in the CDR3. The CDR3 is CASSLPTSGDYEQYF. The CDR3 nucleotides are TGTGCCAGCAGTCTCCCGACTAGCGGGGACTACGAGCAGTACTTC.

The gene calls are TRBV6-5 and TRBJ1-1; the match to TRBD1 covers 8 bases. CDR3 size: 15 residues. V gave up 5 bases and J gave up 0 bases; unmatched junction bases: 5. The germline V gene encodes CDR1 MNHEY and CDR2 SVGAGI. CDR3 nucleotide sequence: TGTGCCAGCAGTCCCGGACAGGGATTGAACACTGAAGCTTTCTTT. As protein: CASSPGQGLNTEAFF.